This entry features one T cell receptor beta chain sequence. In the authors' methods: The authors estimated nucleated cell counts from reference gene primer amplification. The data were produced by immunoSEQ multiplex PCR, yet TCRdb's version contains in-frame clones alone and is incomplete. The D gene and trimming were derived from the DNA, and the V and J assignments and clone size from that table. The repertoire holds 200,000 to 250,000 clones, under 85% seen once, with about 1.8% in the top ten. The length of the CDR3 is 15 residues. The germline gives CDR1 SNHLY, CDR2 FYNNEI. Trimming took 7 bases from V and 8 from J; bases not matched to a gene: 11. The sample belongs to a study of blood T cell repertoires in COVID-19.

This TCR was sampled from a man aged 55 to 69 who had recovered from COVID-19. What was sequenced was PBMCs or T cells enriched from blood (not recorded which). The gene calls are TRBV2 and TRBJ1-4; TRBD1 matches at 9 bases. The CDR3 loop reads CASIALTGGGEKLFF. CDR3 DNA sequence: TGTGCCAGCATCGCTCTGACAGGGGGTGGCGAAAAACTGTTTTTT.